This record covers a single TCR beta chain. Its antigen is still unknown. Only in-frame clones appear in the TCRdb table, and some are missing; sequencing was by immunoSEQ multiplex PCR. Of some 62,000 clones listed, less than 98% are singletons. With 0 bases clipped from V and 5 bases from J, the junction kept 2 bases outside the gene matches. The V gene's germline CDR1 is SGHRS and CDR2 YFSETQ. There are 15 residues in the CDR3. This sample is drawn from a study of Tregs in tolerant kidney transplant recipients. Notes on the study in general: No direct test of biological reproducibility was done here.

The TCR originated in a human donor who received a combined kidney and bone marrow transplant. The chain has TRBV5-1 and TRBJ1-4; 9 bases match TRBD1. The input for sequencing was Tregs from blood, taken before the transplant. The CDR3 region has the DNA TGCGCCAGCAGCTTGGCCGGGACAGGGAATGAAAAACTGTTTTTT. Protein: CASSLAGTGNEKLFF.